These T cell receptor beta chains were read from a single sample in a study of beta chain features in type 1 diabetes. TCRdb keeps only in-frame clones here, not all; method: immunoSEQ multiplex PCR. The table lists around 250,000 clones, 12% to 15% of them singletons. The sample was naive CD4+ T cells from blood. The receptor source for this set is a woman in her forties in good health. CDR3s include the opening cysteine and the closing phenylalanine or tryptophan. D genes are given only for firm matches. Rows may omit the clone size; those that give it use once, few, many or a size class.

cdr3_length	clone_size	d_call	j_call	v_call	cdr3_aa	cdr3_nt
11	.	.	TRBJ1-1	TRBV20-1	CSARSREKAFF	TGCAGTGCTAGATCCAGGGAAAAAGCTTTCTTT
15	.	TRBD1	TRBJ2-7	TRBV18	CASSPPRTGSYEQYF	TGTGCCAGCTCACCACCCCGGACAGGCTCCTACGAGCAGTACTTC
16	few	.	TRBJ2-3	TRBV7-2	CASSPLGGPPTDTQYF	TGTGCCAGCAGCCCCCTGGGAGGCCCCCCCACAGATACGCAGTATTTT
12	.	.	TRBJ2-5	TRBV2	CASSDLDVTQYF	TGTGCCAGCAGTGATCTAGACGTGACCCAGTACTTC
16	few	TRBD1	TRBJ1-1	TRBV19	CASSIDWGQPNTEAFF	TGTGCCAGTAGTATAGATTGGGGACAGCCGAACACTGAAGCTTTCTTT
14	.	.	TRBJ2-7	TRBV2	CASTPQGSSYEQYF	TGTGCCAGCACCCCCCAGGGCAGCTCCTACGAGCAGTACTTC
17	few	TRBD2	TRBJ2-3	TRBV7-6	CASSFQPTSGGTDTQYF	TGTGCCAGCAGCTTCCAACCAACTAGCGGGGGTACAGATACGCAGTATTTT
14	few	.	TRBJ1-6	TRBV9	CASSVQDGNSPLHF	TGTGCCAGCAGCGTCCAAGACGGGAATTCACCCCTCCACTTT
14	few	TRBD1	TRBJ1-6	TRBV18	CASSPDRSNSPLHF	TGTGCCAGCTCACCGGACAGGTCAAATTCACCCCTCCACTTT
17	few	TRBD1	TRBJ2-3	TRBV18	CASSPLDRARSTDTQYF	TGTGCCAGCTCACCCCTCGACAGGGCACGTTCCACAGATACGCAGTATTTT
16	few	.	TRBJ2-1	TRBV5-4	CASSSSRGFGLDEQFF	TGTGCCAGCAGCTCGTCACGGGGGTTCGGGCTGGATGAGCAGTTCTTC
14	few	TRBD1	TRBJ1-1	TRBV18	CASSPQGANTEAFF	TGTGCCAGCTCCCCACAGGGGGCAAACACTGAAGCTTTCTTT
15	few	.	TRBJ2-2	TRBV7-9	CASSLAGSGPGELFF	TGTGCCAGCAGCTTAGCGGGGAGCGGCCCCGGGGAGCTGTTTTTT
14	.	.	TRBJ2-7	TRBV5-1	CASRSQGSSYEQYF	TGCGCCAGCAGATCACAGGGAAGCTCCTACGAGCAGTACTTC
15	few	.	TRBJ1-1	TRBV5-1	CASSLGDKANTEAFF	TGCGCCAGCAGCTTGGGGGACAAGGCGAACACTGAAGCTTTCTTT
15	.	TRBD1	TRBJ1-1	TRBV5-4	CASSQDRGWGTEAFF	TGTGCCAGCAGCCAAGACAGGGGATGGGGCACTGAAGCTTTCTTT
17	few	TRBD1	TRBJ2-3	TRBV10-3	CAISEGVRGRGTDTQYF	TGTGCCATCAGTGAGGGGGTAAGGGGGCGCGGCACAGATACGCAGTATTTT
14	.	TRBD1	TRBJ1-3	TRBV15	CATRETGTGNTIYF	TGTGCCACCAGGGAGACAGGGACTGGAAACACCATATATTTT
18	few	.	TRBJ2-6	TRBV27	CASRRAGISSSGANVLTF	TGTGCCAGCAGAAGGGCGGGGATATCCAGCTCTGGGGCCAACGTCCTGACTTTC
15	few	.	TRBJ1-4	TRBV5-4	CASSSGGSTNEKLFF	TGTGCCAGCAGTTCTGGGGGCTCAACTAATGAAAAACTGTTTTTT
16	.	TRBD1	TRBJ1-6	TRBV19	CASSPPGQGSRSPLHF	TGTGCCAGTAGTCCTCCGGGACAGGGGAGCCGGTCACCCCTCCACTTT
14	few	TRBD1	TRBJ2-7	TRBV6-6	CASSSTGQLYEQYF	TGTGCCAGCAGTTCCACGGGACAGCTGTACGAGCAGTACTTC
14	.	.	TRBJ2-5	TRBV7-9	CASSTKPGQETQYF	TGTGCCAGCAGCACTAAGCCGGGACAAGAGACCCAGTACTTC
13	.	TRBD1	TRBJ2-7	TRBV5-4	CASSSKDRREQYF	TGTGCCAGCAGCTCCAAGGACAGGCGAGAGCAGTACTTC
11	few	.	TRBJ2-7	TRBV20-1	CSARVFEGQYF	TGCAGTGCTAGGGTGTTCGAGGGACAGTACTTC
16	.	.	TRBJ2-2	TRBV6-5	CASSYSDQGGGGELFF	TGTGCCAGCAGTTACTCGGATCAGGGCGGTGGCGGGGAGCTGTTTTTT
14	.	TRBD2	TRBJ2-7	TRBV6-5	CASEAPGGAREQYF	TGTGCCTCTGAGGCCCCCGGGGGGGCACGGGAGCAGTACTTC
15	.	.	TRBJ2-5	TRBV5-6	CASSFGQIYQETQYF	TGTGCCAGCAGCTTTGGACAGATCTACCAAGAGACCCAGTACTTC
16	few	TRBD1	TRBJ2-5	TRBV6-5	CASSYSGTGRLGTQYF	TGTGCCAGCAGTTACTCCGGGACAGGGCGACTAGGGACCCAGTACTTC
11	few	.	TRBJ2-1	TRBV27	CASRELNEQFF	TGTGCCAGCAGGGAGCTTAATGAGCAGTTCTTC
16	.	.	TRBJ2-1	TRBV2	CASRKQGRSSYNEQFF	TGTGCCAGCAGGAAGCAGGGCCGAAGCTCCTACAATGAGCAGTTCTTC
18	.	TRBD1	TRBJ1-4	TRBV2	CASRGRGGPPFPNEKLFF	TGTGCCAGCAGGGGAAGAGGGGGCCCTCCCTTCCCTAATGAAAAACTGTTTTTT
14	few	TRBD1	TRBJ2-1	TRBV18	CASSLYTGGDEQFF	TGTGCCAGCTCACTTTATACAGGGGGCGACGAGCAGTTCTTC